This T cell receptor beta chain was observed in a study of response to subunit inactivated influenza vaccine. There are a few counts of this clonotype. Its target is not known. Findings and limits, study-wide: The authors suggested that every seasonal influenza vaccination recruits few new T cells.

MiXCR, run by TCRdb on the RT-PCR reads, gives a single entry per CDR3 protein. The table shows about 800,000 distinct CDR3 sequences, with around 21% occurring only once. Trimming cost V 8 bases and J 7 bases, with 9 bases left between them. Per germline, CDR1 MNHEY and CDR2 SVGAGI. The CDR3 runs to 12 residues. This chain connects TRBV6-5 to TRBJ1-6, with D hard to call. Sequencing used PBMCs from blood, obtained 5 days after vaccination. The clonotype was recovered from a man aged 50 to 59 who received an inactivated influenza vaccine. The CDR3 region has the DNA TGTGCCAGCCGGGGAGGCAATTCACCCCTCCACTTT. Translating it yields CASRGGNSPLHF.